Here is one T cell receptor (beta chain) with its context. These data belong to a study of T cell changes during pregnancy in multiple sclerosis. Profiling relied on immunoSEQ multiplex PCR, and the TCRdb table lists in-frame clones only, not all of them. Of approximately 89,000 clones listed, approximately 94% are singletons. This specimen consisted of peripheral blood, obtained in the third trimester of pregnancy. The receptor comes from a female donor with multiple sclerosis, enrolled in a pregnancy study.

CDR3 residues: CASSLRLGAGELFF. Written as DNA, the CDR3 is TGCGCCAGCAGCTTGAGACTAGGGGCCGGGGAGCTGTTTTTT. The rearrangement uses TRBV5-1 and TRBJ2-2, with a tentative D call TRBD2 (6 bases). Germline values: CDR1 SGHRS, CDR2 YFSETQ. Trimming took off 1 base at V and 6 bases at J, with 10 bases between the two ends. The CDR3 is 14 amino acids.